Included here is one T cell receptor (beta chain) sequence, with context. This entry comes from a study of T cell responses to AZD1222 COVID-19 vaccine. Produced via immunoSEQ multiplex PCR; TCRdb's table is partial and in-frame only. The table records 86,000 or so clones, about 86% of them present only once. This CDR3 contains 12 residues. V shed 11 bases, J shed 0 bases, and the junction held 4 bases outside the gene matches. Germline loops: CDR1 MDHEN, CDR2 SYDVKM. The chain carries TRBV28 and TRBJ2-7, with 7 bases identical to TRBD2. The source material was peripheral blood, sampled 28 days after the second AZD1222 dose. This clonotype was sampled from an adult who received the AZD1222 COVID-19 vaccine. DNA for the CDR3: TGTGCCGGGGGAGGGAGCTCCTACGAGCAGTACTTC. This gives the protein CAGGGSSYEQYF. The whole variable domain, filled in from reference TRBV28 and TRBJ2-7, reads DVKVTQSSRYLVKRTGEKVFLECVQDMDHENMFWYRQDPGLGLRLIYFSYDVKMKEKGDIPEGYSVSREKKERFSLILESASTNQTSMYLCAGGGSSYEQYFGPGTRLTVT.